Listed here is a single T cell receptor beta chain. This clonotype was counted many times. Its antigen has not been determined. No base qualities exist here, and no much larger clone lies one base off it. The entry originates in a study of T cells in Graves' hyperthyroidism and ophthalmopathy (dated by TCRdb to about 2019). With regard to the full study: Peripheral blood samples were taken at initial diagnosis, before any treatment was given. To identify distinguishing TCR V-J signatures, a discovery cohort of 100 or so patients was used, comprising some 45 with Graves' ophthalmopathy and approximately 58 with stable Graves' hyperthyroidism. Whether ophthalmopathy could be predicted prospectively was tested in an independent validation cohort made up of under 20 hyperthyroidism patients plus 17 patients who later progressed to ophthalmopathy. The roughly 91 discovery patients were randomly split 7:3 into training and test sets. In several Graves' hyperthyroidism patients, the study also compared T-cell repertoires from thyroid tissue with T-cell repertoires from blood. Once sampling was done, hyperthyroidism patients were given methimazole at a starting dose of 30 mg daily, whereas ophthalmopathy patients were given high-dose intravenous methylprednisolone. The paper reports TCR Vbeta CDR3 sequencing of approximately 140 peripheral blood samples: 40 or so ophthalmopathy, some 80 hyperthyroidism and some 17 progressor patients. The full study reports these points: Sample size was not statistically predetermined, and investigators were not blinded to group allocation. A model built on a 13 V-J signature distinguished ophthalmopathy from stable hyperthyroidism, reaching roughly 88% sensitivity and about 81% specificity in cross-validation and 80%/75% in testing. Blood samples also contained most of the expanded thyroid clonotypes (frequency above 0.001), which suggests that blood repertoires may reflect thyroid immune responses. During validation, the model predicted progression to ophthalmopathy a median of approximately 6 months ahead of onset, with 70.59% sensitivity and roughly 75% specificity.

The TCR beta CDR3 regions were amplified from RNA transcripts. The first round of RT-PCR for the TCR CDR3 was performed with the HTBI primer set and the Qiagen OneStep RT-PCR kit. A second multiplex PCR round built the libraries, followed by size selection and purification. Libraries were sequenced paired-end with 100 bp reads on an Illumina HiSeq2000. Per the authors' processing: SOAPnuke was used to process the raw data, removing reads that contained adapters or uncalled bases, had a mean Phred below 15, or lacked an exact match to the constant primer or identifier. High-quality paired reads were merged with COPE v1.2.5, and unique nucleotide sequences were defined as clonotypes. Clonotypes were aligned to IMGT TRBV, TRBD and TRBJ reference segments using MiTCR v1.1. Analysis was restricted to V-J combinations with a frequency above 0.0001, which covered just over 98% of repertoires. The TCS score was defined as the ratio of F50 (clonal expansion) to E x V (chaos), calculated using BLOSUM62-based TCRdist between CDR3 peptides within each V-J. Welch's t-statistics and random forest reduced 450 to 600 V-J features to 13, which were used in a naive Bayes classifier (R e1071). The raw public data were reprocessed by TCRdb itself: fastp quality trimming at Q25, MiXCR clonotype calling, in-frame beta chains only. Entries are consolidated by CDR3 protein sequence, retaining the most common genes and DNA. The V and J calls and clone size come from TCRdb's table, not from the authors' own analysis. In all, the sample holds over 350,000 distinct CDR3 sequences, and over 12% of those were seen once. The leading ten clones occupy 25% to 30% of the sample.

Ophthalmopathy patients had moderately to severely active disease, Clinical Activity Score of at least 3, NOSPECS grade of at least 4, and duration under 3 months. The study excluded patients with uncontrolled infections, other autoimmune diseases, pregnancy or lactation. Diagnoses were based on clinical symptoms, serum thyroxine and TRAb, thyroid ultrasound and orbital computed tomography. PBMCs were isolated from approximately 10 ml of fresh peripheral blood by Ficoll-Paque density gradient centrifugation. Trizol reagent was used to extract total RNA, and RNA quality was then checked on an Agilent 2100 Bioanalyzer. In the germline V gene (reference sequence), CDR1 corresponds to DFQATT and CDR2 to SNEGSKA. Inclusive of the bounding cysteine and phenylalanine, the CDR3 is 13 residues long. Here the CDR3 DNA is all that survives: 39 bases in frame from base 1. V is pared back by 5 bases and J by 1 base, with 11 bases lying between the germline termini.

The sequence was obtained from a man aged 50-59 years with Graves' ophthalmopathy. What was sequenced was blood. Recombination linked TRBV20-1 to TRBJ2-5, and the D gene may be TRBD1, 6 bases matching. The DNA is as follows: TGCAGTGCTCGAGCGGACAGCCAAGAGACCCAGTACTTC. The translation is CSARADSQETQYF.